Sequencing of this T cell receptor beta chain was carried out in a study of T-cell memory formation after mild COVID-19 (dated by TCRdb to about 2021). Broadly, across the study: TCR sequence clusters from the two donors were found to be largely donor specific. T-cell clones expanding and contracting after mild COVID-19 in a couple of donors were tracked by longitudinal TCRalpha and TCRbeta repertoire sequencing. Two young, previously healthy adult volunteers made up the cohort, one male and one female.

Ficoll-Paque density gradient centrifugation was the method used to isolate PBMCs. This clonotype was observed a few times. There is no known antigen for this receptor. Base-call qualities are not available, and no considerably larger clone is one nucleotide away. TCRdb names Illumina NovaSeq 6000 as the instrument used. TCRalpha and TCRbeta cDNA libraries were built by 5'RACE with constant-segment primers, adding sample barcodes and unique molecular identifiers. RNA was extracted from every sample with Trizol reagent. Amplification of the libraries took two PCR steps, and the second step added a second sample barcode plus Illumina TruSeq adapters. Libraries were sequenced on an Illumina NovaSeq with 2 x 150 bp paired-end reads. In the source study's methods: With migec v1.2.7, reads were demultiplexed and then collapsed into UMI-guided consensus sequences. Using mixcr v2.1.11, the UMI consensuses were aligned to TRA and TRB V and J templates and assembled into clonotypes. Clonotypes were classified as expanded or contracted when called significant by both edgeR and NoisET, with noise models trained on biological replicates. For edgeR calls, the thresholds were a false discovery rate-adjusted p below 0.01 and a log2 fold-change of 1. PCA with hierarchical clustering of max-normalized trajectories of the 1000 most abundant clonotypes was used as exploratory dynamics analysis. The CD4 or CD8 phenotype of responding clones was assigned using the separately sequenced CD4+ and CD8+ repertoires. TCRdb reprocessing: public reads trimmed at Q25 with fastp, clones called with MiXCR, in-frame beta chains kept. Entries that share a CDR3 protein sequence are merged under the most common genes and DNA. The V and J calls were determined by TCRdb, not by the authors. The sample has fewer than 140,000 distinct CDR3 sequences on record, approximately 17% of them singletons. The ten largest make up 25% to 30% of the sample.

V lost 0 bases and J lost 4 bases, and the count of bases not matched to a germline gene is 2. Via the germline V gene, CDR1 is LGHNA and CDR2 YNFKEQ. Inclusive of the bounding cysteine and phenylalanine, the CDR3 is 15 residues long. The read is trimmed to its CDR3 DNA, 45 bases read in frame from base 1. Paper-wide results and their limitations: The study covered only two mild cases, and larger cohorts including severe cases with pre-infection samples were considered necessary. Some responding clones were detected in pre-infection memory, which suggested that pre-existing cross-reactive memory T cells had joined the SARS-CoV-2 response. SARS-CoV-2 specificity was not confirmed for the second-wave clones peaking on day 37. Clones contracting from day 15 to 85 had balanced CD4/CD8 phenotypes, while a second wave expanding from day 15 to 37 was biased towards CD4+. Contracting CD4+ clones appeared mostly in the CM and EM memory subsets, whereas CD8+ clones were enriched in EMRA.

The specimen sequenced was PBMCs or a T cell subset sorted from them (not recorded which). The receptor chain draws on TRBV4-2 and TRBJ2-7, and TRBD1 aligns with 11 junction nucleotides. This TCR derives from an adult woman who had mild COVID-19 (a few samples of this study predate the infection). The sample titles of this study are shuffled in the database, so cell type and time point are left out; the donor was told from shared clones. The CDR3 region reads CASSQEGQGAYEQYF. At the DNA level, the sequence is TGTGCCAGCAGCCAAGAAGGACAGGGGGCTTACGAGCAGTACTTC.